This is a list of T cell receptor beta chains from one sample in a study of STAT5B mutations in CD4+ large granular lymphocyte leukemia. Method: immunoSEQ multiplex PCR; TCRdb's copy keeps in-frame clones and lacks some. There are roughly 3,600 clones in the sample; 85% occur only once, and 2.4% lies in the top ten. Sequenced sample: CD4+ T cells from blood buffy coats. These receptors were taken from a human donor in good health. Both conserved end residues are part of each CDR3. D genes are given only for firm matches. Size tells how often a clone was seen (once, few, many) or the class of an expanded clone, and some rows leave it out.

>TRBD2|TRBV6-4|15|.|TRBJ2-2
TGTGCCAGCAGTGACTTAGCGGGAGGCACCGGGGAGCTGTTTTTT
CASSDLAGGTGELFF
>.|TRBV27|17|.|TRBJ2-4
TGTGCCAGCAGCCGCCTTGGGGCAGGAGTAGCCAAAAACATTCAGTACTTC
CASSRLGAGVAKNIQYF
>.|TRBV27|13|.|TRBJ2-7
TGTGCCAGCAGTTTTTCGGGGGCCTACGAGCAGTACTTC
CASSFSGAYEQYF
>.|TRBV4-1|14|.|TRBJ1-1
TGCGCCAGCAGCCAACGCGAAGGGAACACTGAAGCTTTCTTT
CASSQREGNTEAFF
>TRBD1|TRBV7-9|16|few|TRBJ1-5
TGTGCCAGCAGCCCTGCCGGGACAGGGAACAATCAGCCCCAGCATTTT
CASSPAGTGNNQPQHF
>.|TRBV7-9|13|.|TRBJ2-2
TGTGCCAGCGAGAGCGCACTAACCGGGGAGCTGTTTTTT
CASESALTGELFF
>TRBD2|TRBV4-1|15|.|TRBJ2-7
TGCGCCAGCAGCCAAGAGAGGACTAGCGGATACGAGCAGTACTTC
CASSQERTSGYEQYF
>.|TRBV6-5|14|.|TRBJ2-5
TGTGCCAGCAGTGAGGCCCGGGCCGGCGAGACCCAGTACTTC
CASSEARAGETQYF
>.|TRBV7-9|13|few|TRBJ2-7
TGTGCCAGCAGCCTATCGACAGGCTACGAGCAGTACTTC
CASSLSTGYEQYF
>TRBD1|TRBV28|16|.|TRBJ1-1
TGTGCCAGGGGGTACGGGACAGCCTTCATGAACACTGAAGCTTTCTTT
CARGYGTAFMNTEAFF
>.|TRBV5-5|13|.|TRBJ2-7
TGTGCCAGCAGCCCGGGAGACTCCTACGAGCAGTACTTC
CASSPGDSYEQYF
>.|TRBV6-5|12|.|TRBJ2-1
TGTGCCAGCAGTTATAGTGGCAATGAGCAGTTCTTC
CASSYSGNEQFF
>.|TRBV7-8|17|once|TRBJ1-2
TGTGCCAGCAGCCAATCGAAATCCTCGACAAGGACCTATGGCTACACCTTC
CASSQSKSSTRTYGYTF